This T cell receptor beta chain was captured by sequencing in a study of T-cell memory formation after mild COVID-19 (dated by TCRdb to about 2021). Turning to the overall study: TCR sequence clusters from the two donors were found to be largely donor specific. The cohort was made up of two young adult volunteers, one female and one male, who were previously healthy. In two donors, T-cell clones that expanded and contracted after mild COVID-19 were followed by sequencing TCRalpha and TCRbeta repertoires longitudinally. The paper's findings and limits, for the study overall: The second-wave clones that peaked on day 37 were not confirmed to be SARS-CoV-2 specific. From day 15 to 85, contracting clones showed balanced CD4/CD8 phenotypes, whereas a second wave of clones that expanded from day 15 to 37 leaned towards CD4+. Contracting CD4+ clones appeared mostly in the CM and EM memory subsets, whereas CD8+ clones were enriched in EMRA. Only two mild cases were covered by the study, and larger cohorts that include severe cases with pre-infection samples were considered necessary. The detection of some responding clones in pre-infection memory suggests that pre-existing cross-reactive memory T cells joined the SARS-CoV-2 response.

Ficoll-Paque density gradient centrifugation was the method used to isolate PBMCs. From cysteine to phenylalanine, the CDR3 is 13 amino acids long. Only CDR3 DNA remains: 39 bases, in frame from the first base. Germline trimming amounts to 8 bases on V and 1 base on J, with 2 as the count of junction bases outside the gene matches. The germline V gene supplies CDR1 ENHRY and CDR2 SYGVKD. The run used an Illumina NovaSeq 6000. TCRalpha and TCRbeta cDNA libraries were constructed by 5'RACE with constant-segment primers, with sample barcodes and unique molecular identifiers being introduced. Trizol reagent was used to extract RNA from every sample. The libraries were amplified in two PCR steps, and the second step added a second sample barcode and Illumina TruSeq adapters. Libraries were sequenced on an Illumina NovaSeq with 2 x 150 bp paired-end reads. In the authors' own workflow: The reads were demultiplexed and collapsed into UMI-guided consensus sequences using migec v1.2.7. Using mixcr v2.1.11, the UMI consensuses were aligned to TRA and TRB V and J templates and assembled into clonotypes. Expanded or contracted clonotypes were those called significant by both edgeR and NoisET, with noise models trained on biological replicates. edgeR calls used a false discovery rate-adjusted p below 0.01 and a log2 fold-change threshold of 1. PCA with hierarchical clustering of max-normalized trajectories of the 1000 most abundant clonotypes was used as exploratory dynamics analysis. The CD4 or CD8 phenotype of responding clones was assigned using the separately sequenced CD4+ and CD8+ repertoires. TCRdb applied fastp at Q25 and MiXCR to the public reads, then kept only in-frame beta chains. Under each unique CDR3 protein, matching rows form one entry showing the most common genes and DNA. The V and J calls here are based on TCRdb, not the publication. The sample data list about half a million distinct CDR3 sequences, and over 15% of these were observed just once. The biggest ten clones account for 9% to 15% of the sample.

This clonotype was picked up a small number of times. This receptor's antigen is unknown. No base quality information exists; no much larger clone differs at one position. This sequence was found in an adult woman who had mild COVID-19 (a few samples of this study predate the infection). The sample titles of this study are shuffled in the database, so cell type and time point are left out; the donor was told from shared clones. The sequence links TRBV10-3 to TRBJ1-1; 9 of the junction bases match TRBD1. Source material: PBMCs or a T cell subset sorted from them (not recorded which). The DNA sequence is TGTGCCATCCTGGGACAGGGGAACACTGAAGCTTTCTTT. Translated, it gives CAILGQGNTEAFF.